This TCR beta chain derives from a study of blood T cell repertoires in COVID-19. V gave up 3 bases and J gave up 8 bases; unmatched junction bases: 4. The germline V gene encodes CDR1 KGHDR and CDR2 SFDVKD. The CDR3 extends over 13 amino acids. Clones were sequenced by immunoSEQ multiplex PCR, and TCRdb holds only the in-frame ones, with some missing. The data contain tens of thousands of clones, more than 90% of them seen just once; the ten biggest clones take up 8.5% to 10%. This chain uses TRBV24-1 with TRBJ1-2; TRBD1 aligns across 8 bases. The sequencing input was peripheral blood. This sequence was found in a woman older than 75 with acute or convalescent COVID-19. CDR3 sequence: CATSDPTGGGYTF. In DNA, the CDR3 is TGTGCCACCAGTGATCCCACAGGGGGAGGCTACACCTTC.